These 13 T cell receptor beta chains were all obtained from the same sample, sequenced in a study of OX40 agonist ivuxolimab in advanced cancers. The protocol was immunoSEQ multiplex PCR, while the TCRdb copy is restricted to in-frame clones and leaves out a portion. The table lists more than 50,000 clones, about 82% of them singletons. The sequencing used CD4+ or CD8+ T cells sorted from blood, collected in a trial of the OX40 agonist ivuxolimab. These TCRs come from an adult with an advanced solid tumor such as melanoma, head and neck, liver or kidney cancer.

A single count supports this clone. The V gene is TRBV11-1, the J gene TRBJ2-7; the D call may be TRBD1 or TRBD2 (5 bases each). The ends were cut back, 5 bases at V and 0 bases at J, with 11 bases in the middle. Germline V gene lookup returns CDR1 SGHAT and CDR2 FQDESV (reference sequence). CDR3 size: 14 residues. CDR3: CASSPREFSYEQYF. CDR3 nucleotides: TGTGCCAGCAGCCCCAGGGAGTTCTCCTACGAGCAGTACTTC.

This rearrangement joins TRBV5-6 to TRBJ2-1; 7 nucleotides line up with TRBD1. This CDR3 region has 15 residues. CDR1 is SGHDT, CDR2 YYEEEE, per germline. V shed 1 base, J shed 10 bases, and the junction held 11 bases outside the gene matches. The CDR3: CASSLWGQGVPEQFF. CDR3 nucleotide sequence: TGTGCCAGCAGCTTGTGGGGGCAGGGGGTTCCCGAGCAGTTCTTC. Filled out from reference TRBV5-6 and TRBJ2-1, the complete variable domain reads DAGVTQSPTHLIKTRGQQVTLRCSPKSGHDTVSWYQQALGQGPQFIFQYYEEEERQRGNFPDRFSGHQFPNYSSELNVNALLLGDSALYLCASSLWGQGVPEQFFGPGTRLTVL.

The rearrangement links TRBV7-9 to TRBJ2-7, with D possibly TRBD1 on 6 matching bases. Trimming took off 5 bases at V and 4 bases at J, with 15 bases between the two ends. There are 14 residues in the CDR3. Germline V CDR1 and CDR2: SEHNR, FQNEAQ (reference sequence). In DNA form, the CDR3 reads TGTGCCAGCAGCCTCGACAGGACGAATTACGAGCAGTACTTC. This sequence encodes CASSLDRTNYEQYF. Using reference TRBV7-9 and TRBJ2-7 for the parts outside the CDR3, the full variable domain is DTGVSQNPRHKITKRGQNVTFRCDPISEHNRLYWYRQTLGQGPEFLTYFQNEAQLEKSRLLSDRFSAERPKGSFSTLEIQRTEQGDSAMYLCASSLDRTNYEQYFGPGTRLTVT.

The chain uses TRBV5-1 and TRBJ2-2; D is perhaps TRBD1 (5 bases). V shed 4 bases and J shed 6 bases, with 13 bases lying between them. The germline CDR1 and CDR2 sequences are SGHRS and YFSETQ. The CDR3 runs 14 residues. The CDR3 reads CASSPSEQAGELFF. The CDR3 DNA reads TGCGCCAGCAGCCCGTCCGAACAGGCCGGGGAGCTGTTTTTT.

The chain uses TRBV29-1 and TRBJ2-1; D is unresolved. The length of the CDR3 is 12 residues. Germline V gives CDR1 SQVTM, CDR2 ANQGSEA. Trimming shortened V by 5 bases and J by 4 bases, and 9 bases separated the two germline ends. In nucleotides, the CDR3 is TGCAGCGTTTTGCCCGGATACAATGAGCAGTTCTTC. This codes for CSVLPGYNEQFF.

V gene TRBV5-1 combines with J gene TRBJ2-7; D remains unclear. Trimming removed 1 base from V and 2 bases from J, with 7 bases in between. CDR3 length: 13 residues. Germline V gene sequence: CDR1 SGHRS, CDR2 YFSETQ. In DNA, the CDR3 is TGCGCCAGCAGCTTGCCGGAGACCTACGAGCAGTACTTC. Protein: CASSLPETYEQYF.

The V call is TRBV7-6, the J call TRBJ1-4; the D is unclear. V was trimmed by 1 base and J by 7 bases, leaving 7 bases between them. Germline values: CDR1 SGHVS, CDR2 FNYEAQ. The CDR3 has 13 residues. The CDR3 nucleotides are TGTGCCAGCAGCTTAGGGTATAGTGAAAAACTGTTTTTT. It translates to CASSLGYSEKLFF. The full variable domain, in which reference TRBV7-6 and TRBJ1-4 provide the parts outside the CDR3, is GAGVSQSPRYKVTKRGQDVALRCDPISGHVSLYWYRQALGQGPEFLTYFNYEAQQDKSGLPNDRFSAERPEGSISTLTIQRTEQRDSAMYRCASSLGYSEKLFFGSGTQLSVL.

By sample fraction, this clone is medium-sized. The gene calls are TRBV6-1 and TRBJ2-1; D is undetermined. CDR1 MNHNS and CDR2 SASEGT come from the germline V gene. The CDR3 sequence is 14 residues long. V gave up 3 bases and J gave up 7 bases, with 13 bases separating them. The CDR3 spells CASSDLSWTNEQFF. The CDR3 DNA reads TGTGCCAGCAGTGATCTAAGCTGGACGAATGAGCAGTTCTTC.

The chain combines TRBV6-1 with TRBJ1-6; 9 bases map to TRBD1. Germline loops: CDR1 MNHNS, CDR2 SASEGT. The CDR3 contains 15 residues. V lost 7 bases and J lost 10; bases outside the gene matches: 11. CDR3: CASKETGTGLSPLHF. Here the CDR3 DNA reads TGTGCCAGCAAGGAGACCGGGACAGGGTTGTCACCCCTCCACTTT.

This chain connects TRBV9 to TRBJ1-4; D is unclear. The CDR3 length is 13 residues. Per germline, CDR1 SGDLS and CDR2 YYNGEE. Trimming took off 4 bases at V and 0 bases at J, with 4 bases between the two ends. The CDR3 spells CASSSPTNEKLFF. The CDR3 DNA sequence: TGTGCCAGCAGCTCGCCAACTAATGAAAAACTGTTTTTT.

This clone has more than one count but fewer than ten. V and J are TRBV2 and TRBJ1-3; D uncertain. The germline gives CDR1 SNHLY, CDR2 FYNNEI. The CDR3 contains 11 residues. V was shortened by 4 bases and J by 5 bases, with 3 bases between the two germline ends. CDR3 coding DNA: TGTGCCAGCAGTGTGCGAAACACCATATATTTT. It codes for CASSVRNTIYF.

The chain employs TRBV30 and TRBJ2-3, with D uncertain. V gave up 5 bases and J gave up 1 base, with 10 bases separating them. Per the germline V gene, CDR1 is GTSNPN and CDR2 is SVGIG (reference sequence). The CDR3 consists of 13 residues. CDR3 nucleotide sequence: TGTGCCTGGCGGTGGACCGGCACAGATACGCAGTATTTT. It codes for CAWRWTGTDTQYF.

The chain employs TRBV28 and TRBJ2-7; TRBD1 aligns across 8 bases. V shed 6 bases and J 2 bases; nucleotides not matched to a gene: 3. Germline CDR1 MDHEN, CDR2 SYDVKM. The CDR3 runs to 13 residues. The chain's CDR3 is CASRDRVTYEQYF. CDR3 sequence (DNA): TGTGCCAGCAGGGACAGGGTAACCTACGAGCAGTACTTC.